The 29 T cell receptor beta chains presented below share a single source sample, sequenced in a study of blood T cell repertoires in COVID-19. The protocol was immunoSEQ multiplex PCR, while the TCRdb copy is restricted to in-frame clones and leaves out a portion. Among about 240,000 clones, roughly 90% were seen once, and the ten largest hold approximately 2.4%. The sequencing input was PBMCs or T cells enriched from blood (not recorded which). These receptors were collected from a young woman with acute COVID-19.

The V call is TRBV19, the J call TRBJ1-1; a possible D gene is TRBD1 (5 bases). Germline CDR1 is LNHDA and CDR2 is SQIVND (reference sequence). The CDR3 totals 10 residues. Trimming left V 6 bases short and J 12 bases short, with 11 bases between. The CDR3 sequence: CASSQGSSFF. CDR3 in DNA: TGTGCCAGTAGCCAGGGTTCGTCTTTCTTT.

This sequence joins TRBV3-1 (or the pseudogene TRBV3-2) and TRBJ2-1, with D unclear. The V and J ends lost 4 bases and 1 base respectively, with 8 bases between them. From germline, CDR1 is LGHDT and CDR2 YNNKEL (reference sequence). The CDR3 contains 14 residues. CDR3 coding DNA: TGTGCCAGCAGCCTTGGCCGTTCCTACAATGAGCAGTTCTTC. Protein: CASSLGRSYNEQFF.

The V gene is TRBV7-9, the J gene TRBJ1-5; D remains ambiguous. Trimming took off 1 base at V and 7 bases at J, with 20 bases between the two ends. The CDR3 runs 17 residues. CDR1 and CDR2 (germline): SEHNR, FQNEAQ (reference sequence). The CDR3 loop reads CASSLEDILGPGQPQHF. The DNA for the CDR3 is TGTGCCAGCAGCTTAGAAGACATCCTCGGACCGGGGCAGCCCCAGCATTTT.

The V and J genes are TRBV3-1 (or the pseudogene TRBV3-2) and TRBJ1-1, with a tentative D call TRBD1 (5 bases). Germline V gene data show CDR1 as LGHDT and CDR2 as YNNKEL (reference sequence). The CDR3 runs to 13 residues. V was cut by 4 bases and J by 11 bases, with 17 bases left in between. CDR3 bases: TGTGCCAGCAGCCCTGGGACCTGGAGGGACGCTTTCTTT. Translation: CASSPGTWRDAFF.

The gene calls are TRBV2 and TRBJ1-6, with TRBD1 matching over 7 bases. The CDR3 length is 14 residues. Germline V gene sequence: CDR1 SNHLY, CDR2 FYNNEI. The V segment lost 4 bases and the J segment 9 bases; nucleotides outside the gene matches: 6. This CDR3 is CASSADREGSPLHF. CDR3 bases: TGTGCCAGCAGTGCTGACAGGGAAGGTTCACCCCTCCACTTT.

This chain uses TRBV15 with TRBJ2-3, with 9 bases lining up with TRBD2. CDR3 length: 15 amino acids. Trimming at V came to 7 bases and at J to 2 bases, leaving 7 bases not matched to a gene. Germline V gene lookup returns CDR1 LNHNV and CDR2 YYDKDF (reference sequence). CDR3 loop: CATTPAGGLTDTQYF. The CDR3 coding sequence is TGTGCCACCACTCCTGCGGGGGGGCTCACAGATACGCAGTATTTT.

This chain connects TRBV18 to TRBJ2-4; tentatively, D is TRBD1 (6 bases). Per the germline V gene, CDR1 is KGHSH and CDR2 is LQKENI. V was cut by 6 bases and J by 6 bases, with 21 bases left in between. CDR3 length: 16 residues. As DNA, the CDR3 is TGTGCCAGCTCGGCTGGACAGTTCGTAGGTAGAAACATTCAGTACTTC. Translation: CASSAGQFVGRNIQYF.

The chain has TRBV6-5 and TRBJ2-7, with TRBD1 matching over 7 bases. Losses at the gene ends were 2 bases for V and 2 bases for J; bases not matched to a gene: 6. Germline V CDR1 and CDR2: MNHEY, SVGAGI. There are 15 residues in the CDR3. The CDR3 sequence: CASSYARQGTYEQYF. The CDR3 DNA reads TGTGCCAGCAGTTACGCACGACAGGGTACCTACGAGCAGTACTTC.

Notes on this clone: Other DNA variants within this sample encode the same CDR3. The chain has TRBV7-8 and TRBJ2-7, with 10 bases identical to TRBD1. With V trimmed by 3 bases and J by 4 bases, 0 bases remained unmatched. Germline V gene lookup returns CDR1 SGHVS and CDR2 FQNEAQ. The CDR3 is 13 residues long. The CDR3 region has the DNA TGTGCCAGCAGCTTGGACAGGGGGTACGAGCAGTACTTC. Its translation: CASSLDRGYEQYF.

The chain links TRBV9 to TRBJ1-1; perhaps TRBD1 as D (5 bases). The germline V gene has CDR1 SGDLS and CDR2 YYNGEE. The length of the CDR3 is 14 residues. The V end lost 3 bases, the J end lost 3 bases, and 12 bases lay between the germline ends. The CDR3 loop is CASSGRDSDTEAFF. The CDR3, as DNA: TGTGCCAGCAGCGGACGGGACTCAGACACTGAAGCTTTCTTT.

For the CDR3, the DNA is TGTGCCAGCAGCGCCCGGACTGACACTGAAGCTTTCTTT. Its translation: CASSARTDTEAFF. The chain is built from TRBV9 and TRBJ1-1, with D uncertain. V was clipped by 3 bases and J by 3 bases, with 9 bases between them. The CDR3 runs to 13 residues. In germline, CDR1 is SGDLS, CDR2 YYNGEE.

The V and J genes are TRBV6-5 and TRBJ1-1; D gene unclear. Between the trimmed V and J ends, which lost 6 bases and 4 bases, there was a span of 12 bases. Germline CDR1 and CDR2: MNHEY and SVGAGI. CDR3 size: 13 residues. The DNA of the CDR3 is TGTGCCAGCAGCCTCTCTGTAGCCACTGAAGCTTTCTTT. Protein: CASSLSVATEAFF.

The chain links TRBV6-5 to TRBJ2-7; 11 nucleotides line up with TRBD1. This CDR3 has 14 amino acids. Trimming removed 7 bases from V and 6 bases from J; junction bases left unmatched: 8. Germline CDR1 reads MNHEY; CDR2 reads SVGAGI. The CDR3 DNA reads TGTGCCAGCACCTGGGACAGGGGGTTTATCGAGCAGTACTTC. This sequence encodes CASTWDRGFIEQYF.

V usage is TRBV5-1 and J usage is TRBJ1-6; D remains ambiguous. CDR3 size: 15 residues. Between the trimmed V and J ends, which lost 2 bases and 6 bases, there was a span of 12 bases. The V gene's germline CDR1 is SGHRS and CDR2 YFSETQ. CDR3 residues: CASSLGGRINSPLHF. The DNA of the CDR3 is TGCGCCAGCAGCTTAGGAGGGAGAATTAATTCACCCCTCCACTTT.

This clone was observed a few times. The genes are TRBV7-9 and TRBJ1-6; D unresolved. CDR1 and CDR2 from the germline V gene are SEHNR and FQNEAQ (reference sequence). V lost 5 bases and J 12 bases, leaving 17 bases between the germline ends. This CDR3 has 14 amino acids. CDR3 bases: TGTGCCAGCAGCAGACTAGGGTCCCGGTTACCCCTCCACTTT. Residues: CASSRLGSRLPLHF.

This chain connects TRBV29-1 to TRBJ1-1; TRBD1 is a possible D gene (6 bases). Germline CDR1 reads SQVTM; CDR2 reads ANQGSEA. This CDR3 has 15 residues. The V end was cut by 7 bases, the J end by 0 bases, with 18 bases between. In nucleotides, the CDR3 is TGCAGCGCCACAGGGATATACGAAGTGAACACTGAAGCTTTCTTT. This gives the protein CSATGIYEVNTEAFF.

This chain connects TRBV4-1 to TRBJ2-3; D is unclear. This CDR3 is built from 11 residues. Trimming cost V 8 bases and J 0 bases, with 3 bases left between them. Germline V CDR1 and CDR2: MGHRA, YSYEKL. The CDR3 reads CASLSTDTQYF. The CDR3 DNA reads TGCGCCAGCCTTAGCACAGATACGCAGTATTTT.

This rearrangement joins TRBV5-4 to TRBJ2-4; TRBD1 agrees at 7 bases. J gave up 3 bases and V 4 bases, and 7 bases lay outside the gene matches. The CDR3 totals 15 residues. In germline, CDR1 is SGHNT, CDR2 YYREEE (reference sequence). The CDR3 DNA sequence: TGTGCCAGCAGCATTTATACAGGGGTCAAAAACATTCAGTACTTC. This codes for CASSIYTGVKNIQYF.

V is TRBV24-1 and J is TRBJ1-5; D is perhaps TRBD1 (6 bases). Germline V gene lookup returns CDR1 KGHDR and CDR2 SFDVKD. The CDR3 is 14 amino acids. V was trimmed by 1 base and J by 9 bases, leaving 12 bases between them. The DNA of the CDR3 is TGTGCCACCAGTGATTTAAAGGAGGACAGGCCCCAGCATTTT. This sequence encodes CATSDLKEDRPQHF.

J is TRBJ1-2 and V is TRBV19; 7 bases match TRBD1. The CDR3 sequence is 13 residues long. J was trimmed by 2 bases and V by 6 bases; bases with no gene match: 3. Germline CDR1 reads LNHDA; CDR2 reads SQIVND (reference sequence). CDR3 sequence (DNA): TGTGCCAGTAGGATACAGGGGAACTATGGCTACACCTTC. Translation gives CASRIQGNYGYTF.

This chain connects TRBV4-2 to TRBJ2-3, with D maybe TRBD2 (5 bases). The germline V gene encodes CDR1 LGHNA and CDR2 YNFKEQ. This CDR3 has 14 amino acids. The ends were cut back, 0 bases at V and 4 bases at J, with 8 bases in the middle. The CDR3 is CASSQDLGADTQYF. The CDR3 DNA reads as TGTGCCAGCAGCCAAGATCTCGGGGCAGATACGCAGTATTTT.

The chain carries TRBV29-1 and TRBJ1-1; 7 nucleotides line up with TRBD1. The CDR3 runs 13 residues. Germline lookup yields CDR1 SQVTM and CDR2 ANQGSEA. V lost 5 bases and J lost 4; bases outside the gene matches: 7. In DNA, the CDR3 is TGCAGCGTTCCGACAGGGTCGGGCACTGAAGCTTTCTTT. Protein product: CSVPTGSGTEAFF.

The CDR3 here is CASSQGSEAGELFF. The CDR3 nucleotides read TGCGCCAGCAGCCAAGGGTCGGAGGCCGGGGAGCTGTTTTTT. The rearrangement links TRBV4-1 to TRBJ2-2; D is possibly TRBD2 (5 bases). Germline V CDR1 and CDR2: MGHRA, YSYEKL. Trimming took 1 base from V and 6 from J, leaving 9 bases between them. This CDR3 is built from 14 residues.

The chain couples TRBV18 to TRBJ1-4, with a weak D call TRBD1 (6 bases). V lost 3 bases, J lost 7 bases, and 12 bases lay in between. Germline V gives CDR1 KGHSH, CDR2 LQKENI. The CDR3 length is 14 residues. The CDR3 here is CASSPVGAGEKLFF. The DNA for the CDR3 is TGTGCCAGCTCACCGGTGGGGGCAGGTGAAAAACTGTTTTTT.

The V and J genes are TRBV11-2 and TRBJ2-1; tentative D call: TRBD2 (7 bases). In germline, CDR1 is SGHAT, CDR2 FQNNGV. This CDR3 is 15 amino acids long. The ends were cut back, 5 bases at V and 11 bases at J, with 22 bases in the middle. This CDR3 reads CASSEGRGFFPQQFF. CDR3 nucleotide sequence: TGTGCCAGCAGCGAGGGGAGGGGGTTTTTTCCGCAGCAGTTCTTC.

The genes are TRBV5-1 and TRBJ1-6; D uncertain. The CDR3 totals 16 residues. CDR1 is SGHRS and CDR2 is YFSETQ in the germline V gene. Trimming pared 2 bases from V and 4 bases from J, leaving 13 bases between. The CDR3 spells CASSFGTANYNSPLHF. The CDR3 DNA reads TGCGCCAGCAGCTTTGGAACAGCAAATTATAATTCACCCCTCCACTTT. The full variable domain, with the rest looked up from reference TRBV5-1 and TRBJ1-6, is KAGVTQTPRYLIKTRGQQVTLSCSPISGHRSVSWYQQTPGQGLQFLFEYFSETQRNKGNFPGRFSGRQFSNSRSEMNVSTLELGDSALYLCASSFGTANYNSPLHFGNGTRLTVT.

The V gene is TRBV11-2, the J gene TRBJ2-3, with a possible D match to TRBD1 (6 bases). Trimming shortened V by 1 base and J by 0 bases, and 8 bases separated the two germline ends. There are 15 residues in the CDR3. Per the germline V gene, CDR1 is SGHAT and CDR2 is FQNNGV. CDR3 residues: CASSLGTASTDTQYF. The CDR3 DNA sequence: TGTGCCAGCAGCTTAGGGACAGCTAGCACAGATACGCAGTATTTT.

With regard to this clone: Germline and junction disagree at one end, which may indicate a read error. CDR3: CASIPGGGNPGELFF. The CDR3 DNA reads TGTGCCAGTATACCCGGGGGAGGGAACCCCGGGGAGCTGTTTTTT. This chain links TRBV19 with TRBJ2-2; 7 nucleotides match TRBD2. Germline-derived CDR1 and CDR2 are LNHDA and SQIVND (reference sequence). The CDR3 sequence is 15 residues long.

The chain has TRBV19 and TRBJ1-5; D remains unclear. This CDR3 has 12 amino acids. Germline V gives CDR1 LNHDA, CDR2 SQIVND (reference sequence). V was pared by 5 bases and J by 11 bases, with 13 bases between. The CDR3 DNA sequence: TGTGCCAGTAGTCCACAGAAGAGGGCCCAGCATTTT. Amino acids: CASSPQKRAQHF.